The text below deals with one TCR beta chain. What it recognizes is unknown. Trimming left V 4 bases short and J 5 bases short, with 18 bases between. CDR3 length: 15 amino acids. Germline V gene sequence: CDR1 SGHKS, CDR2 YYEKEE (reference sequence). The sample originates from a study of T-cell memory formation after mild COVID-19. 5'RACE primed from the constant segment yielded TCR alpha and TCR beta cDNA libraries bearing sample barcodes and UMIs. Via MiXCR, TCRdb re-called the 5' RACE reads, giving one row per CDR3 protein. Of roughly 300,000 distinct CDR3 sequences listed, less than 9.5% are singletons. The study's findings and limits: There was no confirmation that second-wave clones peaking on day 37 were SARS-CoV-2 specific. Mostly located in CM and EM were contracting CD4+ clones, with contracting CD8+ clones located in EMRA.

The sequence derives from a man younger than 35 who had mild COVID-19 (a few samples of this study predate the infection). Cell type and time point are not known. The genes are TRBV5-5 and TRBJ2-5, with D tentatively TRBD2 (7 bases). The material sequenced was PBMCs or a T cell subset sorted from them (not recorded which). CDR3 nucleotides: TGTGCCAGCAGCCTGGGGGGGGCCGAAGAGGAGACCCAGTACTTC. It is translated as CASSLGGAEEETQYF.